The rows below give T cell receptor beta chains drawn from one sample of a study of blood T cells in healthy people across ages. MiXCR, run by TCRdb on the 5' RACE reads, gives a single entry per CDR3 protein. The sample consists of about 780,000 distinct CDR3 sequences, around 62% of them appearing once. The sequencing sample was made of blood. These receptors all come from a young man in good health. The conserved cysteine and the conserved F or W are not part of the CDR3 here. Each record gives: V gene, CDR3 protein.

V gene: TRBV5-1
CDR3 protein: ASSLTRDNREQY

V gene: TRBV7-9
CDR3 protein: ASSLVGTGLDTQY

V gene: TRBV15
CDR3 protein: ATSTLDGSNYGYT

V gene: TRBV4-1
CDR3 protein: ASSPFGVAGGDEQF

V gene: TRBV10-3
CDR3 protein: AISERVGVEAKNIQY

V gene: TRBV12-3/TRBV12-4
CDR3 protein: ASSLTAGPQETQY

V gene: TRBV6-5
CDR3 protein: ASGGQILYEQY

V gene: TRBV7-9
CDR3 protein: ASSPRKGQGETQY

V gene: TRBV12-3/TRBV12-4
CDR3 protein: ASRGWAVSTDTQY

V gene: TRBV4-3
CDR3 protein: ASSPGTGEIYEQY

V gene: TRBV12-3/TRBV12-4
CDR3 protein: ASSWAENTEAF

V gene: TRBV13
CDR3 protein: ASSLTGDGDNEQF

V gene: TRBV6-1
CDR3 protein: ASSVRSGAGANVLT

V gene: TRBV7-9
CDR3 protein: ASSEVGQGIYGYT

V gene: TRBV6-6
CDR3 protein: ASSAGQASYEQY

V gene: TRBV2
CDR3 protein: ASSEARQKYYSPLH

V gene: TRBV14
CDR3 protein: ASSQSLNTGELF

V gene: TRBV30
CDR3 protein: AWHRGGNYEQY

V gene: TRBV29-1
CDR3 protein: SVGTGSGYGYT

V gene: TRBV6-2/TRBV6-3
CDR3 protein: ASSYAEAFGQY

V gene: TRBV12-3/TRBV12-4
CDR3 protein: ASSFDRGVQETQY

V gene: TRBV20-1
CDR3 protein: SASRRPNTEAF

V gene: TRBV10-3
CDR3 protein: TTRLAGAQETQY

V gene: TRBV2
CDR3 protein: ASSDALVNQPQH

V gene: TRBV7-2
CDR3 protein: ASSERQGAETQY

V gene: TRBV7-2
CDR3 protein: ASSLPGGMAGELF

V gene: TRBV29-1
CDR3 protein: SVAKGGGSNEQF

V gene: TRBV28
CDR3 protein: ASSPHRTSSYEQY

V gene: TRBV5-1
CDR3 protein: ASSLIQGQETQY

V gene: TRBV20-1
CDR3 protein: SARVRGMGQTYEQF

V gene: TRBV14
CDR3 protein: ASSAQGGAYEQY

V gene: TRBV20-1
CDR3 protein: SARPRMDSPLH

V gene: TRBV12-3/TRBV12-4
CDR3 protein: ASISPEEYNEQF

V gene: TRBV30
CDR3 protein: AWSVSRGNEQF

V gene: TRBV15
CDR3 protein: ATSRDGVPSTDTQY

V gene: TRBV9
CDR3 protein: ASSVEPGSDTQY

V gene: TRBV5-5
CDR3 protein: TSSSRPGQRPYQETQY

V gene: TRBV4-3
CDR3 protein: ASRKGSRDRGPNEQF

V gene: TRBV7-2
CDR3 protein: ASSLGVGAGGYEQY

V gene: TRBV7-2
CDR3 protein: ASSLRFGGNQETQY

V gene: TRBV6-5
CDR3 protein: ASRGTSGGAETQY

V gene: TRBV5-1
CDR3 protein: ASSLAGSSGGSDTQY

V gene: TRBV12-3/TRBV12-4
CDR3 protein: TSSLTIEQF

V gene: TRBV20-1
CDR3 protein: SAREPRGSNQPQH

V gene: TRBV6-1
CDR3 protein: ASGGHVSGANVLT

V gene: TRBV24-1
CDR3 protein: ATSDLRMGQQETQY

V gene: TRBV25-1
CDR3 protein: ASNGDPGANVLT

V gene: TRBV7-2
CDR3 protein: ASSQNGGGNQPQH

V gene: TRBV9
CDR3 protein: ASGSNEQF

V gene: TRBV5-6
CDR3 protein: ASSRLSLGYTEAF

V gene: TRBV29-1
CDR3 protein: SAERGGLDTQY

V gene: TRBV7-9
CDR3 protein: ASSLEVAGNIQY

V gene: TRBV29-1
CDR3 protein: SVLQGPREQY

V gene: TRBV11-2
CDR3 protein: ASSLVTGPTDTQY

V gene: TRBV29-1
CDR3 protein: SVEGRDAYEQY

V gene: TRBV20-1
CDR3 protein: SARGEGYEQY

V gene: TRBV20-1
CDR3 protein: SATGHPSGANVLT